The rows below give T cell receptor beta chains drawn from one sample of a study of CD8+ T cells in alopecia areata. Assay used: immunoSEQ multiplex PCR; TCRdb lists only in-frame clones, some missing. The table has some 180,000 clones, around 63% seen once; the top ten hold 1.5% to 2%. The starting material was CD4+ T cells sorted from blood, obtained at week 0. All receptors come from a human donor with alopecia areata. CDR3s include the opening cysteine and the closing phenylalanine or tryptophan. A D gene is named only where the DNA matches it firmly. Clone size, where shown, is once, few, many, or a class for clones that have expanded.

j_gene: TRBJ1-1; d_gene: NA; v_gene: TRBV29-1; abundance: NA; len: 13; CDR3nt: TGCAGCGCTCACGTCAGGTCCTCCACTGAAGCTTTCTTT; CDR3aa: CSAHVRSSTEAFF
j_gene: TRBJ2-7; d_gene: NA; v_gene: TRBV21-1; abundance: few; len: 13; CDR3nt: TGTGCCAGCAGCGGAGGGGCTACCTACGAGCAGTACTTC; CDR3aa: CASSGGATYEQYF
j_gene: TRBJ2-1; d_gene: NA; v_gene: TRBV5-6; abundance: NA; len: 12; CDR3nt: TGTGCCAGCAGCTACAAGGTTGTCGAGCAGTTCTTC; CDR3aa: CASSYKVVEQFF
j_gene: TRBJ1-2; d_gene: TRBD1; v_gene: TRBV25-1; abundance: NA; len: 16; CDR3nt: TGTGCCAGCAGTGACTCACCGGGACAGAGTAACTATGGCTACACCTTC; CDR3aa: CASSDSPGQSNYGYTF
j_gene: TRBJ2-1; d_gene: TRBD1; v_gene: TRBV19; abundance: medium-sized; len: 15; CDR3nt: TGTGCCAGTACCTCGACAGGGGGGCGGGACAATGAGCAGTTCTTC; CDR3aa: CASTSTGGRDNEQFF
j_gene: TRBJ1-2; d_gene: NA; v_gene: TRBV5-6; abundance: NA; len: 13; CDR3nt: TGTGCCAGCAGCCGGAGGGTACTCTATGGCTACACCTTC; CDR3aa: CASSRRVLYGYTF
j_gene: TRBJ1-2; d_gene: NA; v_gene: TRBV4-3; abundance: NA; len: 17; CDR3nt: TGCGCCAGCAGCCAAGATCTTCCCGTGACCGAACGTGGTGGCTACACCTTC; CDR3aa: CASSQDLPVTERGGYTF
j_gene: TRBJ2-5; d_gene: NA; v_gene: TRBV5-1; abundance: NA; len: 13; CDR3nt: TGCGCCAGCAGCTTGGGAGGCGGGGAGACCCAGTACTTC; CDR3aa: CASSLGGGETQYF
j_gene: TRBJ2-1; d_gene: NA; v_gene: TRBV7-8; abundance: few; len: 14; CDR3nt: TGTGCCAGCAGCACCTTCCTAGGTGCGCCGGAGCAGTTCTTC; CDR3aa: CASSTFLGAPEQFF
j_gene: TRBJ2-1; d_gene: NA; v_gene: TRBV30; abundance: NA; len: 12; CDR3nt: TGTGCCTGGAGTAGACAGTACAATGAGCAGTTCTTC; CDR3aa: CAWSRQYNEQFF
j_gene: TRBJ1-2; d_gene: NA; v_gene: TRBV30; abundance: few; len: 13; CDR3nt: TGTGCCTGGAGTGTGGTGCCCAACTATGGCTACACCTTC; CDR3aa: CAWSVVPNYGYTF
j_gene: TRBJ2-7; d_gene: NA; v_gene: TRBV7-6; abundance: NA; len: 14; CDR3nt: TGTGCCAGCAGCTTAGATGACGGATCCTACGAGCAGTACTTC; CDR3aa: CASSLDDGSYEQYF
j_gene: TRBJ2-1; d_gene: NA; v_gene: TRBV9; abundance: few; len: 13; CDR3nt: TGTGCCAGCAGCGTAGGGGGGCTAGGGGAGCAGTTCTTC; CDR3aa: CASSVGGLGEQFF
j_gene: TRBJ1-5; d_gene: NA; v_gene: TRBV5-4; abundance: NA; len: 14; CDR3nt: TGTGCCAGCAGCTTACAGGGTTTGGGGCAGCCCCAGCATTTT; CDR3aa: CASSLQGLGQPQHF